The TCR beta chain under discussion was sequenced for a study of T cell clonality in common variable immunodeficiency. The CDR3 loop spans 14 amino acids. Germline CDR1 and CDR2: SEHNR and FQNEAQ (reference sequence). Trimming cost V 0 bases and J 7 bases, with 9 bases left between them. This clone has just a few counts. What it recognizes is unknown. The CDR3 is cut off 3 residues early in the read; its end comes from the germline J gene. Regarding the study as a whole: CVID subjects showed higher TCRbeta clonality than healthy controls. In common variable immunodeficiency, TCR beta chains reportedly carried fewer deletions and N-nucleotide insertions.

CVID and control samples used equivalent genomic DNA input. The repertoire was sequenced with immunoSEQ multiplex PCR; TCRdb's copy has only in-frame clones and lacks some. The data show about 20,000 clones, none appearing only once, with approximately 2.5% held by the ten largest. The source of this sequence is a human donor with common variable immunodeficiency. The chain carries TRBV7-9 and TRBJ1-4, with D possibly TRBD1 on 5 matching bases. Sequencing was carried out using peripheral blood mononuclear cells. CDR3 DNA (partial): TGTGCCAGCAGCTTAGCGATCAGGGCTGAAAAA. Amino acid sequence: CASSLAIRAEK. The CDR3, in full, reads CASSLAIRAEKLFF.